The 23 T cell receptor beta chains below were found in one sample sequenced in a study of neurological immune-mediated disorders. TCRdb re-called the 5' RACE reads through MiXCR, storing one row per CDR3 protein. The sample yields around 65,000 distinct CDR3 sequences, approximately 5.3% seen once. What was sequenced was PBMCs. These receptors were taken from a human donor with multiple sclerosis. The donor label of this sample is uncertain.

This clonotype was found many times. The V gene is TRBV9, the J gene TRBJ1-3; no clear D gene. The CDR3 covers 16 residues. The V and J ends lost 0 bases and 0 bases respectively, with 10 bases between them. CDR1 and CDR2 from the germline V gene are SGDLS and YYNGEE. CDR3 amino acids: CASSVDDGSSGNTIYF. CDR3 sequence (DNA): TGTGCCAGCAGCGTAGATGACGGATCCTCTGGAAACACCATATATTTT.

This clonotype was detected ten times or more. The gene calls are TRBV7-9 and TRBJ2-1, with no clear D. The CDR3 spans 14 residues. Germline V CDR1 and CDR2: SEHNR, FQNEAQ (reference sequence). Between the trimmed V and J ends, which lost 2 bases and 5 bases, there was a span of 10 bases. The CDR3 here is CASSLFAGNNEQFF. The DNA of the CDR3 is TGTGCCAGCAGCTTATTCGCAGGTAACAATGAGCAGTTCTTC. Full variable domain (rest looked up from reference TRBV7-9 and TRBJ2-1): DTGVSQNPRHKITKRGQNVTFRCDPISEHNRLYWYRQTLGQGPEFLTYFQNEAQLEKSRLLSDRFSAERPKGSFSTLEIQRTEQGDSAMYLCASSLFAGNNEQFFGPGTRLTVL.

As regards this clonotype: The DNA is omitted, as the CDR3 cannot be located on it reliably, and the CDR3 follows TCRdb's listing. This chain links TRBV5-1 with TRBJ1-2. The CDR3 extends over 21 residues, inclusive of both ends. CDR1 and CDR2 (germline): SGHRS, YFSETQ. CDR3 loop: CASSFYICSARDLAGNYGYTF.

The table lists this clonotype with many counts. This chain joins TRBV20-1 and TRBJ2-2; 7 nucleotides align to TRBD1. This CDR3 region has 13 residues. The germline CDR1 and CDR2 sequences are DFQATT and SNEGSKA (reference sequence). Trimming cost V 8 bases and J 1 base; bases outside gene matches: 4. CDR3 nucleotide sequence: TGCAGTACACGACAGGGGAACACCGGGGAGCTGTTTTTT. Translating gives CSTRQGNTGELFF.

This clonotype was picked up many times. The chain has TRBV20-1 and TRBJ2-3; 7 nucleotides line up with TRBD1. From germline, CDR1 is DFQATT and CDR2 SNEGSKA (reference sequence). The CDR3 is 16 amino acids. V lost 0 bases and J lost 5; bases outside the gene matches: 11. The CDR3 reads CSARDSQGEYLDTQYF. The CDR3 coding sequence is TGCAGTGCTAGAGATAGCCAGGGGGAGTACCTAGATACGCAGTATTTT.

This clonotype was detected many times. V gene TRBV6-6 combines with J gene TRBJ2-3; D might be TRBD1 (5 bases). V was shortened by 6 bases and J by 0 bases, with 16 bases between the two germline ends. Germline CDR1 reads MNHNY; CDR2 reads SVGAGI (reference sequence). This CDR3 has 16 residues. CDR3 loop: CASSPLWGASTDTQYF. As DNA, the CDR3 is TGTGCCAGCAGCCCCCTCTGGGGCGCGAGCACAGATACGCAGTATTTT.

This clonotype was counted ten times or more. This sequence joins TRBV7-9 and TRBJ2-1, with TRBD2 matching 9 bases. V lost 6 bases, J lost 3 bases, and 6 bases stayed unmatched. This CDR3 comprises 15 residues. From germline, CDR1 is SEHNR and CDR2 FQNEAQ (reference sequence). The CDR3 nucleotides read TGTGCCAGCAGTCTTAAGCGGGGGGACTACAATGAGCAGTTCTTC. Encoded protein: CASSLKRGDYNEQFF.

This clonotype was recorded at least ten times. J is TRBJ2-7 and V is TRBV12-3 or TRBV12-4, with TRBD1 matching 7 bases. After removal of 3 bases from V and 7 bases from J, the junction contained 6 bases not matched to a gene. The CDR3 is 13 residues long. DNA for the CDR3: TGTGCCAGCAGTTTCACGGACAGGCTAGAGCAGTACTTC. Translation gives CASSFTDRLEQYF.

This clonotype was observed many times. V usage is TRBV27 and J usage is TRBJ2-7; D unclear. The CDR3 consists of 11 residues. Germline V gives CDR1 MNHEY, CDR2 SMNVEV (reference sequence). The V end lost 2 bases, the J end lost 4 bases, and 3 bases lay between the germline ends. The DNA for the CDR3 is TGTGCCAGCAGTTTAGGGTACGAGCAGTACTTC. This translates into CASSLGYEQYF.

Ten or more counts support this clonotype. The chain joins TRBV7-9 to TRBJ1-4; 9 nucleotides align to TRBD1. Germline-derived CDR1 and CDR2 are SEHNR and FQNEAQ (reference sequence). This CDR3 contains 15 residues. The V gene end was trimmed by 5 bases and the J gene end by 3 bases; junction bases not matched to a gene: 4. CDR3 protein: CASSPGTGPNEKLFF. DNA for the CDR3: TGTGCCAGCAGCCCTGGGACAGGGCCTAATGAAAAACTGTTTTTT.

This clonotype was observed at least ten times. The chain combines TRBV21-1 with TRBJ2-6; TRBD2, the table's D call, was not compared with the DNA. TRBV21-1 constitutes a pseudogene. The CDR3 has 19 amino acids. CDR3 residues: CASSKKRRIRTAGANVLTF. Here the CDR3 DNA reads TGTGCCAGCAGCAAAAAGAGGAGGATACGGACGGCCGGGGCCAACGTCCTGACTTTC.

In this sample, this clonotype turned up many times. This chain connects TRBV6-6 to TRBJ2-7; D possibly corresponds to TRBD1 (5 bases). V was pared by 0 bases and J by 2 bases, with 11 bases between. Germline lookup yields CDR1 MNHNY and CDR2 SVGAGI (reference sequence). This CDR3 is built from 15 residues. CDR3: CASSYSSGSPYEQYF. The CDR3 nucleotides read TGTGCCAGCAGTTACTCGTCAGGGTCCCCCTACGAGCAGTACTTC.

This clonotype was seen at least ten times. The chain links TRBV18 to TRBJ2-5; D is tentatively TRBD1 or TRBD2 (5 bases each). Germline values: CDR1 KGHSH, CDR2 LQKENI. Trimming shortened V by 1 base and J by 1 base, and 13 bases separated the two germline ends. This CDR3 has 16 amino acids. CDR3 nucleotides: TGTGCCAGCTCACCACGATCCGGGACGGTCCAAGAGACCCAGTACTTC. Amino acids: CASSPRSGTVQETQYF.

This clonotype was recorded a few times. The J gene is TRBJ2-1, the V gene TRBV5-1; TRBD2 aligns across 7 bases. J was trimmed by 5 bases and V by 1 base; bases with no gene match: 3. The CDR3 length is 14 residues. Per the germline V gene, CDR1 is SGHRS and CDR2 is YFSETQ. The CDR3 DNA follows: TGCGCCAGCAGCTTGACTAGCGCTAACAATGAGCAGTTCTTC. Amino acids: CASSLTSANNEQFF. Drawing the rest from reference TRBV5-1 and TRBJ2-1, the complete variable domain is KAGVTQTPRYLIKTRGQQVTLSCSPISGHRSVSWYQQTPGQGLQFLFEYFSETQRNKGNFPGRFSGRQFSNSRSEMNVSTLELGDSALYLCASSLTSANNEQFFGPGTRLTVL.

Regarding this clonotype: This could be a read error, since a much larger clone is one nucleotide away. The chain links TRBV5-1 to TRBJ2-3; TRBD1 might be the D (6 bases). TRBJ1-5 explains the end of the DNA better; the J call may be wrong. The CDR3 has 15 residues. Germline V gives CDR1 SGHRS, CDR2 YFSETQ. The CDR3 DNA sequence: TGCGCCAGCAGCTTGAGGGGGGGGGCCTCAGATACGCAGCATTTT. Encoded protein: CASSLRGGASDTQHF.

The chain combines TRBV3-1 with TRBJ2-2, with D tentatively TRBD2 (5 bases). The V gene lost 0 bases and the J gene lost 0 bases, with 8 bases spanning the gap. Per germline, CDR1 LGHDT and CDR2 YNNKEL (reference sequence). CDR3 size: 16 residues. The DNA for the CDR3 is TGTGCCAGCAGCCAAGACAAGAGGGCGAACACCGGGGAGCTGTTTTTT. Amino acid sequence: CASSQDKRANTGELFF.

The genes are TRBV7-8 and TRBJ1-1; D may be TRBD1 (5 bases). Per the germline V gene, CDR1 is SGHVS and CDR2 is FQNEAQ. Trimming left V 1 base short and J 4 bases short, with 10 bases between. The CDR3 runs to 14 residues. DNA for the CDR3: TGTGCCAGCAGCTTAGGGGGGTTCGGCACTGAAGCTTTCTTT. It is translated as CASSLGGFGTEAFF.

This clonotype showed up many times. This rearrangement joins TRBV4-1 to TRBJ2-4; D may be TRBD1 (5 bases). The germline V and J ends were trimmed by 3 bases and 2 bases, with 14 bases remaining between them. The CDR3 totals 16 residues. The V gene's germline CDR1 is MGHRA and CDR2 YSYEKL. CDR3 in DNA: TGCGCCAGCAGCCACCCAAGGGGATTCTCCAAAAACATTCAGTACTTC. Amino acids: CASSHPRGFSKNIQYF.

This clonotype showed up many times. The V call is TRBV5-1, the J call TRBJ2-3; possible D gene TRBD1, 5 bases. The CDR3 is 16 residues long. Trimming removed 0 bases from V and 3 bases from J, with 14 bases in between. CDR1 is SGHRS, CDR2 YFSETQ, per germline. The CDR3 DNA follows: TGCGCCAGCAGCTTGGCCGTGGGGCCTCGGACAGATACGCAGTATTTT. Its protein product is CASSLAVGPRTDTQYF.

This clonotype occurred many times. The rearrangement joins TRBV10-3 to TRBJ1-2, with a weak D call TRBD1 (5 bases). From germline, CDR1 is ENHRY and CDR2 SYGVKD. Between the trimmed V and J ends, which lost 0 bases and 2 bases, there was a span of 13 bases. The CDR3 contains 16 residues. The CDR3 sequence is CAISESDRDLNYGYTF. In nucleotides, the CDR3 is TGTGCCATCAGTGAGTCTGACCGGGACTTGAACTATGGCTACACCTTC.

This clonotype was seen many times. The rearrangement joins TRBV6-5 to TRBJ1-2; possible D gene TRBD1, 5 bases. This CDR3 region has 14 residues. CDR1 is MNHEY and CDR2 is SVGAGI in the germline V gene. V lost 2 bases, J lost 4 bases, and 11 bases lay in between. The CDR3 nucleotides read TGTGCCAGCAGTTACGGGGGGGTCGCCTATGGCTACACCTTC. Translated: CASSYGGVAYGYTF.

This clonotype was observed once. The genes are TRBV4-3 and TRBJ2-2, with TRBD2 matching over 7 bases. This CDR3 is 15 amino acids long. V lost 0 bases to trimming and J lost 4 bases; unmatched junction nucleotides: 2. Germline V CDR1 and CDR2: LGHNA, YSLEER. CDR3 in amino acids: CASSQESGITGELFF. CDR3 nucleotides: TGCGCCAGCAGCCAAGAAAGCGGGATCACCGGGGAGCTGTTTTTT.

This clonotype was observed at least ten times. The V call is TRBV5-5, the J call TRBJ1-5; D not certain. Trimming stripped 4 bases from V and 4 bases from J, with 12 bases between. The CDR3 consists of 14 residues. Germline V lookup: CDR1 SGHKS, CDR2 YYEKEE (reference sequence). CDR3 in DNA: TGTGCCAGCAGCCGGGCCCCCGAAAATCAGCCCCAGCATTTT. It yields the protein CASSRAPENQPQHF.